These 10 T cell receptor beta chains were sequenced from one sample in a study of early T cells in non-severe SARS-CoV-2 infection. In TCRdb, the 5' RACE reads were re-called with MiXCR into one record per CDR3 protein. The top ten clones hold roughly 12% of a sample with 35,000 to 40,000 distinct CDR3 sequences, approximately 9.9% of them seen once. Sequenced: whole blood. The receptors originated from an adult who was a healthcare worker with PCR-confirmed SARS-CoV-2 infection or an uninfected control (not recorded which).

In its sample, this clonotype was seen many times. V gene TRBV9 combines with J gene TRBJ1-4; D remains unclear. Germline V gives CDR1 SGDLS, CDR2 YYNGEE. The V gene lost 3 bases and the J gene lost 7 bases, with 16 bases spanning the gap. The CDR3 totals 15 residues. The CDR3 loop is CASSERLSQSEKLFF. Here the CDR3 DNA reads TGTGCCAGCAGCGAGAGACTCAGCCAGTCTGAAAAACTGTTTTTT.

V gene TRBV3-1 combines with J gene TRBJ2-1; D unresolved. The V end was cut by 2 bases, the J end by 13 bases, with 9 bases between. This CDR3 region has 11 residues. The germline V gene has CDR1 LGHDT and CDR2 YNNKEL (reference sequence). The CDR3 DNA sequence: TGTGCCAGCAGCCAAACCAGTCTACAGTTCTTC. Protein product: CASSQTSLQFF.

The chain uses TRBV20-1 and TRBJ1-1; D gene ambiguous. CDR1 DFQATT and CDR2 SNEGSKA come from the germline V gene (reference sequence). The CDR3 contains 13 residues. Deletions cut 1 base from V and 0 bases from J, with 6 bases between. CDR3: CSARGTVNTEAFF. The CDR3 DNA follows: TGCAGTGCTAGAGGAACGGTGAACACTGAAGCTTTCTTT.

This clonotype appeared many times. The rearrangement joins TRBV6-2 or TRBV6-3 to TRBJ2-7, with TRBD2 matching over 7 bases. The CDR3 is made up of 13 amino acids. CDR1 is MNHEY and CDR2 is SVGEGT in the germline V gene. Trimming cost V 2 bases and J 3 bases; bases outside gene matches: 1. CDR3 sequence (DNA): TGTGCCAGCAGTTACAGCGGGGTCTACGAGCAGTACTTC. As protein: CASSYSGVYEQYF.

This clonotype was seen ten or more times. V gene TRBV4-1 combines with J gene TRBJ2-2, with a tentative D call TRBD1 (6 bases). This CDR3 region has 16 residues. Germline V CDR1 and CDR2: MGHRA, YSYEKL. V was cut by 1 base and J by 3 bases, with 12 bases left in between. CDR3 region: CASSQVRGADTGELFF. The CDR3 DNA sequence: TGCGCCAGCAGCCAAGTCAGGGGCGCTGACACCGGGGAGCTGTTTTTT.

The chain employs TRBV9 and TRBJ1-2, with D possibly matching TRBD1 (6 bases). The germline gives CDR1 SGDLS, CDR2 YYNGEE. The CDR3 is 13 amino acids. The V end lost 3 bases, the J end lost 7 bases, and 13 bases lay between the germline ends. The DNA for the CDR3 is TGTGCCAGCAGCGAAGGGGGGGGCAGTGGCTACACCTTC. Translating it yields CASSEGGGSGYTF.

The chain has TRBV6-1 and TRBJ1-4; 11 positions agree with TRBD1. Trimming took 4 bases from V and 8 from J; bases not matched to a gene: 3. Germline-derived CDR1 and CDR2 are MNHNS and SASEGT. The CDR3 extends over 14 amino acids. The CDR3 region is CASSVRTGGEKLFF. The CDR3 DNA sequence: TGTGCCAGCAGTGTCCGGACAGGGGGCGAAAAACTGTTTTTT.

In the case of this clonotype: A much larger clone lies a single base off, so this may be a read error. The genes are TRBV11-2 and TRBJ2-7; D unclear. The CDR3 loop spans 16 amino acids. V shed 3 bases and J shed 3 bases, with 18 bases lying between them. CDR1 is SGHAT, CDR2 FQNNGV, per germline. The CDR3 region has the DNA TGTGCCAGCAGCTTCAAACCCTCCCTCTCTAACTACGAGCAGTACTTC. It is translated as CASSFKPSLSNYEQYF.

Many counts were recorded for this clonotype. The chain has TRBV7-2 and TRBJ2-7, with D perhaps TRBD1 (6 bases). V was cut by 4 bases and J by 3 bases, with 10 bases left in between. Germline-derived CDR1 and CDR2 are SGHTA and FQGNSA. The CDR3 is made up of 13 amino acids. The CDR3 coding sequence is TGTGCCAGCAGCTCGACAGGCTTCTACGAGCAGTACTTC. This encodes CASSSTGFYEQYF.

This clonotype was seen repeatedly, ten times or more. The chain carries TRBV12-3 or TRBV12-4 and TRBJ2-3; 7 bases map to TRBD2. With V trimmed by 7 bases and J by 4 bases, 5 bases remained unmatched. This CDR3 spans 13 amino acids. Here the CDR3 reads CASMGRGSDTQYF. CDR3 DNA: TGTGCCAGCATGGGGCGGGGGTCAGATACGCAGTATTTT.